The T cell receptor beta chain under discussion was sequenced for a study of blood T cells in healthy people across ages. Study-wide results and limits: When set beside aged donors, long-lived donors presented more naive CD4+ cells and higher diversity.

Notes on this clonotype: The target antigen is unknown.

With a J-beta primer mix and a sample-barcoded 5' primer, a second PCR ran 7 to 11 cycles. One entry per CDR3 protein, called by TCRdb with MiXCR from the 5' RACE reads. This sample yields 1.5 million to 1.9 million distinct CDR3 sequences, of which roughly two fifths are seen a single time; approximately 4% belongs to the top ten. The CDR3 loop spans 11 amino acids. From germline, CDR1 is SNHLY and CDR2 FYNNEI. This TCR was recovered from a woman aged 18 to 35 in good health. V is TRBV2 and J is TRBJ1-2; D possibly corresponds to TRBD1 (5 bases). The sequenced material came from blood. For the CDR3, the DNA is TGTACGATTTCAGGGACCCCTGGCTACACCTTC. Translating it yields CTISGTPGYTF.